This TCR beta chain was captured in a study of T cells in narcolepsy. About this clone itself: What it binds is not known.

General study findings and limits: Healthy controls reportedly lacked the autoreactive clonotypes serially found in patients' blood.

Germline V gene data show CDR1 as GTSNPN and CDR2 as SVGIG (reference sequence). The CDR3 consists of 16 residues. V was clipped by 0 bases and J by 0 bases; unmatched bases: 0. Some clones are missing from TCRdb's copy, which holds only in-frame ones; the method was immunoSEQ multiplex PCR. The top ten hold roughly 3.8% of the sample, which has about 32,000 clones, around three quarters seen once. The V call is TRBV30, the J call TRBJ2-4, with TRBD2 matching over 12 bases. Sequencing input: memory (CD45RA-) CD4+ T cells from blood. This clonotype was sampled from a human donor in good health. Written as DNA, the CDR3 is TGTGCCTGGAGTGTGGGACTAGCGGGAGCCAAAAACATTCAGTACTTC. It translates to CAWSVGLAGAKNIQYF.